These 23 T cell receptor beta chains came from one sample sequenced in a study of OX40 agonist ivuxolimab in advanced cancers. The data were produced by immunoSEQ multiplex PCR, yet TCRdb's version contains in-frame clones alone and is incomplete. This table holds approximately 76,000 clones, 88% found once. The sequences come from CD4+ or CD8+ T cells sorted from blood, collected in a trial of the OX40 agonist ivuxolimab. The receptors were gathered from an adult with an advanced solid tumor such as melanoma, head and neck, liver or kidney cancer.

V and J are TRBV11-2 and TRBJ2-5; D possibly matches TRBD1 or TRBD2 (7 bases each). Per the germline V gene, CDR1 is SGHAT and CDR2 is FQNNGV. Trimming pared 5 bases from V and 5 bases from J, leaving 21 bases between. CDR3 size: 16 residues. CDR3 bases: TGTGCCAGCAGCGAAAGATCAGGGGGGGTTGGGGAGACCCAGTACTTC. This gives the protein CASSERSGGVGETQYF.

This rearrangement joins TRBV29-1 to TRBJ2-7; a possible D gene is TRBD1 (5 bases). V lost 4 bases and J 6 bases, leaving 10 bases between the germline ends. The V gene's germline CDR1 is SQVTM and CDR2 ANQGSEA. The CDR3 runs to 11 residues. The CDR3 is CSVGDSSEQYF. The CDR3 DNA reads TGCAGCGTTGGAGACAGTTCCGAGCAGTACTTC.

The chain couples TRBV28 to TRBJ2-7; tentatively, D is TRBD1 or TRBD2 (5 bases each). V was clipped by 5 bases and J by 1 base, with 12 bases between them. Germline-derived CDR1 and CDR2 are MDHEN and SYDVKM. The CDR3 is 14 amino acids. Written as DNA, the CDR3 is TGTGCCAGCAGTGAGGGGCTCCCATCCTACGAGCAGTACTTC. Translating gives CASSEGLPSYEQYF.

J is TRBJ1-6 and V is TRBV9, with unresolved D. The CDR3 sequence is 14 residues long. Trimming removed 2 bases at V and 10 bases at J, with 13 bases between. The V gene's germline CDR1 is SGDLS and CDR2 YYNGEE. The CDR3 protein is CASSVPRVWSPLHF. The CDR3 coding sequence is TGTGCCAGCAGCGTCCCAAGGGTATGGTCACCCCTCCACTTT.

CDR3 region: CAWSVLGQGGEKLFF. For the CDR3, the DNA is TGTGCCTGGAGTGTACTAGGCCAGGGCGGGGAAAAACTGTTTTTT. The rearrangement joins TRBV30 to TRBJ1-4, with a weak D call TRBD1 (5 bases). V was clipped by 0 bases and J by 8 bases, with 16 bases between them. Germline CDR1 is GTSNPN and CDR2 is SVGIG (reference sequence). The CDR3 contains 15 residues. The whole variable domain, filled in from reference TRBV30 and TRBJ1-4, reads SQTIHQWPATLVQPVGSPLSLECTVEGTSNPNLYWYRQAAGRGLQLLFYSVGIGQISSEVPQNLSASRPQDRQFILSSKKLLLSDSGFYLCAWSVLGQGGEKLFFGSGTQLSVL.

This rearrangement joins TRBV10-3 to TRBJ2-5, with 9 bases aligning to TRBD1. Germline CDR1 ENHRY, CDR2 SYGVKD. V lost 10 bases, J lost 5 bases, and 8 bases stayed unmatched. This CDR3 comprises 13 residues. This CDR3 is CATNRDRAETQYF. CDR3 nucleotide sequence: TGTGCCACTAATCGGGACAGGGCGGAGACCCAGTACTTC.

This clone was observed a handful of times. V gene TRBV7-6 combines with J gene TRBJ2-1; D is unclear. V lost 1 base to trimming and J lost 10 bases, with 14 bases between them. This CDR3 has 14 amino acids. CDR1 is SGHVS and CDR2 is FNYEAQ in the germline V gene. The CDR3 nucleotides read TGTGCCAGCAGCTTAGGGCAGGTGGTGGGGGAGCAGTTCTTC. The encoded protein is CASSLGQVVGEQFF.

This chain uses TRBV2 with TRBJ1-2; D is ambiguous. The germline V gene has CDR1 SNHLY and CDR2 FYNNEI. This CDR3 is 12 amino acids long. V lost 3 bases to trimming and J lost 4 bases, with 6 bases between them. CDR3 in DNA: TGTGCCAGCAGTGATCGGCGCTATGGCTACACCTTC. Its translation is CASSDRRYGYTF.

The chain joins TRBV10-1 to TRBJ2-7, with 10 positions matching TRBD1. The CDR3 loop spans 15 amino acids. V trimming: 3 bases; J trimming: 5 bases; junction bases outside the gene matches: 7. The V gene's germline CDR1 is WNHNN and CDR2 SYGVQD (reference sequence). As DNA, the CDR3 is TGCGCCAGCAGTGACCCGGGACAGGGGATTGACGAGCAGTACTTC. The encoded protein is CASSDPGQGIDEQYF.

V usage is TRBV7-3 and J usage is TRBJ2-1; D remains ambiguous. The germline V and J ends were trimmed by 1 base and 8 bases, with 6 bases remaining between them. The V gene's germline CDR1 is SGHTA and CDR2 FQGTGA. CDR3 length equals 12 residues. The CDR3 loop reads CASSLRNDEQFF. For the CDR3, the DNA is TGTGCCAGCAGCTTAAGGAATGATGAGCAGTTCTTC.

This clone was seen just once. This specimen includes other DNA sequences encoding the same CDR3. The chain carries TRBV18 and TRBJ2-7, with 7 bases aligning to TRBD1. V was clipped by 3 bases and J by 2 bases; unmatched bases: 4. Germline loops: CDR1 KGHSH, CDR2 LQKENI. CDR3 length: 14 residues. The CDR3: CASSPRDRPYEQYF. The CDR3, as DNA: TGTGCCAGCTCACCGAGGGACAGACCCTACGAGCAGTACTTC.

V gene TRBV7-3 combines with J gene TRBJ2-1; D is undetermined. V was pared by 5 bases and J by 6 bases, with 11 bases between. CDR1 and CDR2 from the germline V gene are SGHTA and FQGTGA. The CDR3 consists of 13 residues. The CDR3 DNA is TGTGCCAGCAGCCTTAACGCTCTCAATGAGCAGTTCTTC. This translates into CASSLNALNEQFF.

The chain joins TRBV9 to TRBJ1-1; a weak D match, TRBD1 (6 bases). Germline V gene data show CDR1 as SGDLS and CDR2 as YYNGEE. V dropped 4 bases and J dropped 7 bases, with 14 bases sitting between them. This CDR3 spans 13 amino acids. The CDR3: CASSKGTPYEAFF. CDR3 coding DNA: TGTGCCAGCAGCAAAGGGACACCCTATGAAGCTTTCTTT.

The chain links TRBV7-2 to TRBJ1-2; D call uncertain. Trimming stripped 6 bases from V and 2 bases from J, with 13 bases between. This CDR3 has 14 amino acids. CDR1 is SGHTA and CDR2 is FQGNSA in the germline V gene. The CDR3: CASRAVGPNYGYTF. The CDR3 coding sequence is TGTGCCAGCAGGGCGGTAGGCCCCAACTATGGCTACACCTTC.

The V gene is TRBV11-2, the J gene TRBJ2-5; D not certain. Germline CDR1 reads SGHAT; CDR2 reads FQNNGV. This CDR3 contains 13 residues. Trimming stripped 2 bases from V and 5 bases from J, with 9 bases between. This chain's CDR3 is CASSLSGEETQYF. CDR3 coding DNA: TGTGCCAGCAGCTTAAGTGGTGAGGAGACCCAGTACTTC.

V usage is TRBV4-1 and J usage is TRBJ2-7; 7 bases agree with TRBD2. The ends lost 0 bases at V and 5 bases at J; junction bases unmatched: 10. Germline V gene lookup returns CDR1 MGHRA and CDR2 YSYEKL. The CDR3 is made up of 16 amino acids. The chain's CDR3 is CASSQDRGGSVNEQYF. CDR3 sequence (DNA): TGCGCCAGCAGCCAAGATCGGGGCGGGAGTGTGAACGAGCAGTACTTC.

The genes are TRBV6-1 and TRBJ1-5; D gene uncertain. The V end lost 8 bases, the J end lost 2 bases, and 10 bases lay between the germline ends. Germline CDR1 is MNHNS and CDR2 is SASEGT. This CDR3 has 13 residues. The CDR3 is CASRYDGNQPQHF. The CDR3 nucleotides are TGTGCCAGCCGGTACGACGGCAATCAGCCCCAGCATTTT.

The rearrangement links TRBV5-1 to TRBJ2-1; tentatively, D is TRBD1 or TRBD2 (5 bases each). From germline, CDR1 is SGHRS and CDR2 YFSETQ. The CDR3 length is 12 residues. Trimming cost V 6 bases and J 12 bases, with 16 bases left between them. This CDR3 reads CASNPEGRGQFF. CDR3 bases: TGCGCCAGCAACCCCGAGGGAAGGGGGCAGTTCTTC.

V gene TRBV28 combines with J gene TRBJ2-5, with D unresolved. This CDR3 spans 18 amino acids. Germline V CDR1 and CDR2: MDHEN, SYDVKM. V lost 6 bases and J lost 1, with 24 bases in between. CDR3: CASSPSAWKIRFQETQYF. CDR3 nucleotides: TGTGCCAGCAGCCCTTCCGCATGGAAGATCAGGTTCCAAGAGACCCAGTACTTC.

The chain combines TRBV7-2 with TRBJ2-4, with D possibly being TRBD2 (5 bases). V gave up 1 base and J gave up 6 bases, with 13 bases separating them. The CDR3 sequence is 15 residues long. CDR1 and CDR2 from the germline V gene are SGHTA and FQGNSA. The CDR3 DNA sequence: TGTGCCAGCAGCTTAGAGGAAGGACTGAGAAACATTCAGTACTTC. It is translated as CASSLEEGLRNIQYF.

The chain carries TRBV6-5 and TRBJ2-1; no reliable D call. V gave up 5 bases and J gave up 5 bases, with 13 bases separating them. The CDR3 is 14 residues long. Germline V gene sequence: CDR1 MNHEY, CDR2 SVGAGI. The CDR3 here is CASSRDNLNNEQFF. CDR3 nucleotides: TGTGCCAGCAGTAGAGATAACCTTAACAATGAGCAGTTCTTC.

The chain recombines TRBV6-5 with TRBJ1-1, with a weak D call TRBD1 (6 bases). Deletions cut 0 bases from V and 5 bases from J, with 10 bases between. Germline V gives CDR1 MNHEY, CDR2 SVGAGI. The length of the CDR3 is 14 residues. CDR3 DNA: TGTGCCAGCAGTTACTCGAGGGGGGGTACTGAAGCTTTCTTT. Translated, it gives CASSYSRGGTEAFF.

The count of this clone is one. This rearrangement joins TRBV6-1 to TRBJ1-4, with unresolved D. In germline, CDR1 is MNHNS, CDR2 SASEGT. V lost 4 bases to trimming and J lost 2 bases, with 11 bases between them. The CDR3 has 15 amino acids. The CDR3 loop is CASSALRSTNEKLFF. CDR3 DNA sequence: TGTGCCAGCAGTGCCCTCCGATCCACTAATGAAAAACTGTTTTTT.